The following is a T cell receptor beta chain sequence with its context. The sample holds a few counts of this clonotype. Its antigen remains unidentified. No per-base quality is available; no much larger clone lies one base away. In the study, sorted CD4+ and CD8+ blood T cells from patients with severe aplastic anemia and from healthy subjects underwent deep sequencing of TCR repertoires. Ficoll-Paque density gradient centrifugation was used to isolate peripheral blood mononuclear cells. Before DNA extraction, CD4+ and CD8+ T cells were sorted with FACS or magnetic beads. The CDR1 and CDR2 encoded by the germline V gene are LGHNA and YSLEER. Trimming at the junction amounts to 3 bases on V and 6 bases on J, and the germline ends lie 9 bases apart. Taken from cysteine to phenylalanine, the CDR3 has 13 residues. Of all the DNA, just the CDR3 is kept, 39 bases in frame from base 1. Genomic DNA was used as template for profiling of TCR beta VDJ combinations and CDR3 sequences. An Illumina HiSeq 2000 was used for TCR repertoire sequencing. In the paper's pipeline: TRBV/TRBJ rearrangement plots, CDR3 size and DJ length profiles, and Simpson's diversity index were used to assess repertoires. The most abundant DNA sequence in the deep sequencing data was defined as the immunodominant clone. CDR3 amino acid sequences were screened for sharing across subjects and were compared with published repertoires and the VDJdb database. The public reads were reprocessed in TCRdb via fastp at Q25 and MiXCR, keeping in-frame beta chains. One record per CDR3 amino acid sequence lists the most common genes and DNA. It is TCRdb's table, rather than the study itself, that gives the V and J calls and clone size. The sample contains roughly 420,000 distinct CDR3 sequences, about 70% of them found a single time. The ten biggest clones cover approximately 4% of the sample.

The data originate from a study of CD8+CD57+ T cells in acquired aplastic anemia (dated by TCRdb to the late 2010s). Describing the broader study: Extracted DNA from sorted CD4+ and CD8+ cells averaged approximately 3 ug, ranging from roughly 0.17 to 30 ug. For healthy donor samples, the average read count was around 9.8 million for CD4+ cells and approximately 11 million for CD8+ cells. General study outcomes and caveats: Roughly 29 CD8+ CDR3 sequences were shared between patients and controls but appeared highly expressed in patients and within their immunodominant clones. Between patients and healthy controls, no significant difference in CD8+ Simpson's diversity was found (P=0.060).

Recombination joined TRBV4-3 with TRBJ2-1; the D segment cannot be called with confidence. This TCR came from a human donor in good health, serving as a control. Sequencing was done on a sample of sorted CD4+, CD8+, or CD8+CD57+ T cells (not recorded which) from PBMCs. The bases are TGCGCCAGCAGCCAGCTAATTACCAATGAGCAGTTCTTC. Its protein product is CASSQLITNEQFF.